The present T cell receptor (beta chain) was sequenced within a study of T cell responses to AZD1222 COVID-19 vaccine (dated by TCRdb to the early 2020s). In the study overall: AZD1222 recipients given second doses at about 4 weeks or at about 12 weeks were pooled, since spike-specific TCR depth and breadth were not found to differ between the two schedules. A total of under 250 trial participants underwent TCR sequencing, of whom approximately 200 had received two doses of AZD1222 and roughly 26 had received two doses of the MenACWY control vaccine. Trial participants were enrolled by age into subgroups of 18-55, 56-69 and 70-plus years, and 148, 28 and 57 TCR-sequenced participants, respectively, were included in these subgroups.

With regard to this clone: The antigen this receptor binds is unknown. No much larger clonotype is one base removed from it; base qualities were not supplied.

Results and caveats for the whole study, not just this receptor: Most participants were white British and females outnumbered males, and the authors suggested that clonal diversity may have been underestimated. Conclusions about previously exposed vaccinees were limited because only six or seven AZD1222 recipients were SARS-CoV-2 seropositive at baseline. No day 14 peak-response samples were available, so repertoires were characterized only after the peak T cell response. In the small 56-69-year group, the increase in depth fell short of significance, most likely because of low power. The vaccine-associated CD4 TCRs covered the entire spike protein, and the dominant responses fell in regions 160-218 and 743-854. Epitopes outside the regions mutated in the B.1.351 and B.1.1.7 variants were reportedly recognized by nearly half of the unique spike-specific TCRs. After two AZD1222 doses, spike-specific TCR breadth and depth were significantly higher than at day 0 and than in MenACWY recipients.

The CDR3 regions of human TCRbeta chains were analyzed by immunosequencing. The original pipeline was this. Repertoire TCRs were matched against a reference library of SARS-CoV-2-specific TCRs generated with the MIRA antigen-specificity platform. Breadth was defined as the fraction of unique TCRs that were SARS-CoV-2-associated. Depth was defined as the fraction of total T cells that were SARS-CoV-2-associated. Using the MIRA data, every spike-specific TCR was mapped to the spike region that the TCR reacted to and assigned to either a CD4 or a CD8 class. Log10-transformed breadth and depth values were compared by one-way ANOVA with Sidak's multiple comparisons tests. TCRdb stores this immuneACCESS table with in-frame sequences only. Part of the clones is absent; in the studies checked, under half of the shortfall reflects unresolved V genes, and no reason is known for the rest. V and J calls and clone size are given by that table; D and trimming were obtained from the DNA. For this sample the table gives more than 110,000 clones, of which about 90% were detected only once. The ten largest clones represent about 3.5% of the sample.

At the junction V is shortened by 5 bases and J by 8 bases, with 18 bases in between. Inclusive of the bounding cysteine and phenylalanine, the CDR3 is 15 residues long. The DNA shown is the 45-base CDR3, in frame from base 1. CDR1 and CDR2, per the germline V gene, are SGHNT and YENEEA. Reading the label with the study, this specimen's time point is: baseline before first vaccination. Samples from vaccinated people were obtained from the UK trials COV001 and COV002, which included a single-blind randomized controlled phase 2/3 trial of AZD1222 (ChAdOx1 nCoV-19) in healthy adults. For TCRbeta chain sequencing, PBMC samples were collected from trial participants at day 0 and at day 28 after the second dose.

The TCR sequence derives from an adult in good health. Sequenced material: peripheral blood, taken on day 0 of AZD1222 vaccination. The chain uses TRBV11-3 and TRBJ2-2; the D gene is possibly TRBD1 or TRBD2, each agreeing over 5 bases. The sequenced DNA: TGTGCCAGCAGCAAGGGGTGGGCTAGCAGAGGGGAGCTGTTTTTT. Its coded protein is CASSKGWASRGELFF.